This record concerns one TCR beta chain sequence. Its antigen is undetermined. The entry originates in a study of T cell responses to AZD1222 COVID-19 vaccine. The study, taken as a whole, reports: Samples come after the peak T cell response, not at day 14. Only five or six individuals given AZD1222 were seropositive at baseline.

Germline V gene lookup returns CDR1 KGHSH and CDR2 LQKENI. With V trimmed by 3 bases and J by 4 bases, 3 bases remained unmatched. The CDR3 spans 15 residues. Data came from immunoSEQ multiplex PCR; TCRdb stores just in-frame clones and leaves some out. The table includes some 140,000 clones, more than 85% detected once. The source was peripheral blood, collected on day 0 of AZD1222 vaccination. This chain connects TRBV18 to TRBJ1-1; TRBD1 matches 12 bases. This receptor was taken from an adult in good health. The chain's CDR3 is CASSPGQGAGTEAFF. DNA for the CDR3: TGTGCCAGCTCACCGGGACAGGGGGCAGGCACTGAAGCTTTCTTT.